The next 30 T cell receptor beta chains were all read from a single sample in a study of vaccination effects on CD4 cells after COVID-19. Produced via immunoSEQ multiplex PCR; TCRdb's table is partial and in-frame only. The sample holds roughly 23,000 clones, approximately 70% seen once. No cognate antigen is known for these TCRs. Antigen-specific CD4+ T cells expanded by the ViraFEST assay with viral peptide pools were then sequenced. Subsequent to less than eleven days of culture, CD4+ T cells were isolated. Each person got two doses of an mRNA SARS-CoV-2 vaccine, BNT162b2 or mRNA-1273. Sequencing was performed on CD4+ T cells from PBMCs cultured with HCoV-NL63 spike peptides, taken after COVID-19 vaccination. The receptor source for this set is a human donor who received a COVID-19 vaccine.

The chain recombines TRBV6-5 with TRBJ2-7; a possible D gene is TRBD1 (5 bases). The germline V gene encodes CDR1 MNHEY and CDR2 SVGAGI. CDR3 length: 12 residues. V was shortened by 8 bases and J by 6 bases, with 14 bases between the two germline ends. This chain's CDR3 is CASGWGPTEQYF. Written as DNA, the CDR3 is TGTGCCAGCGGCTGGGGCCCCACCGAGCAGTACTTC.

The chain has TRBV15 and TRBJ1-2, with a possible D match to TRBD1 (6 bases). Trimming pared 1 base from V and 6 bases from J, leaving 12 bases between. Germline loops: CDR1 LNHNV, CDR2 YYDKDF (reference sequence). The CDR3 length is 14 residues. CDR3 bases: TGTGCCACCAGCAGAGGTTACAGGGAGGATGGCTACACCTTC. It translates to CATSRGYREDGYTF.

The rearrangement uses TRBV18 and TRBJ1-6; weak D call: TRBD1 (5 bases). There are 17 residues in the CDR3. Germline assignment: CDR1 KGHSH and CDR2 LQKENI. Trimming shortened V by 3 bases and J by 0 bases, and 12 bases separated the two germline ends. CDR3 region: CASSPSRGSSYNSPLHF. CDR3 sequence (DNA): TGTGCCAGCTCACCTAGCCGGGGGAGCTCCTATAATTCACCCCTCCACTTT. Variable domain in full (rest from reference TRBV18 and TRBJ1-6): NAGVMQNPRHLVRRRGQEARLRCSPMKGHSHVYWYRQLPEEGLKFMVYLQKENIIDESGMPKERFSAEFPKEGPSILRIQQVVRGDSAAYFCASSPSRGSSYNSPLHFGNGTRLTVT.

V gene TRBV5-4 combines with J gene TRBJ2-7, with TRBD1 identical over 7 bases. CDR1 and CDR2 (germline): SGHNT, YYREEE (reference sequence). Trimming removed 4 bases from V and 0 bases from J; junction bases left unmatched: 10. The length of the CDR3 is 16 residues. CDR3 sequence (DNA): TGTGCCAGCAGCCTGGGAGTCAGGGGGAGCTCCTACGAGCAGTACTTC. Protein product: CASSLGVRGSSYEQYF.

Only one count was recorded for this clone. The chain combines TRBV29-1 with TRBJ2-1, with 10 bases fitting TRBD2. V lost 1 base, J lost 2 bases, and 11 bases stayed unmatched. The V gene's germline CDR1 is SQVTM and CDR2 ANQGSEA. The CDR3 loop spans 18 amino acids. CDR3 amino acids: CSVEGRAGGLTTYNEQFF. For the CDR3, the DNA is TGCAGCGTTGAAGGAAGAGCGGGGGGGCTTACCACCTACAATGAGCAGTTCTTC.

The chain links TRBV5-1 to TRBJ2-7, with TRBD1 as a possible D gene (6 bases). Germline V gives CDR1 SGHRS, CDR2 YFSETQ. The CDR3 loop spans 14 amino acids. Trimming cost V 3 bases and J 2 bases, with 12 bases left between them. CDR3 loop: CASSSGQGAYEQYF. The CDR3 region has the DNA TGCGCCAGCAGCTCGGGACAAGGGGCCTACGAGCAGTACTTC.

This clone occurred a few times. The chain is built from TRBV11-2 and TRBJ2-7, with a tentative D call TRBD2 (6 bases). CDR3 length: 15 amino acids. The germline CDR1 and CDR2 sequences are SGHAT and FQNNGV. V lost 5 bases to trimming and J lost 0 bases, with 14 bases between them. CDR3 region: CASSLGRTNSYEQYF. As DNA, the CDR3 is TGTGCCAGCAGCCTAGGACGGACTAACTCCTACGAGCAGTACTTC. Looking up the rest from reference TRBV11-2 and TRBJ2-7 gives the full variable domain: EAGVAQSPRYKIIEKRQSVAFWCNPISGHATLYWYQQILGQGPKLLIQFQNNGVVDDSQLPKDRFSAERLKGVDSTLKIQPAKLEDSAVYLCASSLGRTNSYEQYFGPGTRLTVT.

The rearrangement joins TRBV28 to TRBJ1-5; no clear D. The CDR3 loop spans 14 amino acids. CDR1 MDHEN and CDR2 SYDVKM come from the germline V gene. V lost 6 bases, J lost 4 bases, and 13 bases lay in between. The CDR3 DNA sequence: TGTGCCAGCAGCCAACTTGCGACGAATCAGCCCCAGCATTTT. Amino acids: CASSQLATNQPQHF.

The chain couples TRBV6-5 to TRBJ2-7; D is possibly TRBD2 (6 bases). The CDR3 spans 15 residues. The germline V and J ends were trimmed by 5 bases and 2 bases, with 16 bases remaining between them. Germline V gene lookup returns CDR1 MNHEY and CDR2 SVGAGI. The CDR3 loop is CASSRFGGDTYEQYF. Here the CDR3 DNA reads TGTGCCAGCAGTCGTTTTGGCGGGGATACCTACGAGCAGTACTTC.

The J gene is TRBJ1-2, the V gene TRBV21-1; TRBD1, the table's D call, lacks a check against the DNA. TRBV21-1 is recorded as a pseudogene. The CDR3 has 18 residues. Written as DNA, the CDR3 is TGTGCCAGCAGCAAAGGGGACAGGGCGGCCCGAGCTAACTATGGCTACACCTTC. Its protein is CASSKGDRAARANYGYTF.

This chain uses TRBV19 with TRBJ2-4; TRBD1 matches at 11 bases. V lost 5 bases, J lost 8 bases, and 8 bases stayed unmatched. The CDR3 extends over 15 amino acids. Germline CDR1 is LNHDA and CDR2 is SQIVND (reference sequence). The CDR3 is CASSEDRGRVDIQYF. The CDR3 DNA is TGTGCCAGTAGTGAGGACAGGGGGCGGGTGGACATTCAGTACTTC.

CDR3 in amino acids: CASSVSGPILLDEQYF. CDR3 nucleotide sequence: TGTGCCAGCAGCGTATCAGGTCCCATTTTGTTAGACGAGCAGTACTTC. The chain joins TRBV3-1 (or the pseudogene TRBV3-2) to TRBJ2-7; D not resolved. Germline V gene lookup returns CDR1 LGHDT and CDR2 YNNKEL (reference sequence). Trimming took 5 bases from V and 5 from J, leaving 22 bases between them. CDR3 length equals 16 residues.

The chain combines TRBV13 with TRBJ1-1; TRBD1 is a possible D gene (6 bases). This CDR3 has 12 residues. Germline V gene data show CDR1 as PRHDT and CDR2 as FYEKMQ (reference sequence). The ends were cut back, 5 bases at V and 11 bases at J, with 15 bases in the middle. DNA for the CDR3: TGTGCCAGCAGCCTTCGGGGGGCGAGGGCTTTCTTT. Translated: CASSLRGARAFF.

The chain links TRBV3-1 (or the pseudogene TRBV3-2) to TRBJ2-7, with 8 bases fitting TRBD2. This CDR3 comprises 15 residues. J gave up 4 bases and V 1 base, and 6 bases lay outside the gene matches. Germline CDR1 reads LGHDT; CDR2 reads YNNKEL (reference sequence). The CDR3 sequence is CASSQVPGGVYEQYF. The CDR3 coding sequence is TGTGCCAGCAGCCAAGTTCCGGGGGGGGTTTACGAGCAGTACTTC.

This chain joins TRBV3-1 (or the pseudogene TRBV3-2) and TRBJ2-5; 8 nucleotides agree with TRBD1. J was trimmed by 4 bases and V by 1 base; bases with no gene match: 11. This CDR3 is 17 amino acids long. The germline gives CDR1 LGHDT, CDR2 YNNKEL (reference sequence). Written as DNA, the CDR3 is TGTGCCAGCAGCCAAGTAAGGTTCAGGGGGCAGACAGAGACCCAGTACTTC. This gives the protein CASSQVRFRGQTETQYF.

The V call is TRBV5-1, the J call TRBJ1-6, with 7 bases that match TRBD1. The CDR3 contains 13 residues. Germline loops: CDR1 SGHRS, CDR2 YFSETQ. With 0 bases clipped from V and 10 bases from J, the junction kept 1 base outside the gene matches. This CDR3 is CASSLGTGSPLHF. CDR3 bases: TGCGCCAGCAGCTTGGGGACAGGATCACCCCTCCACTTT.

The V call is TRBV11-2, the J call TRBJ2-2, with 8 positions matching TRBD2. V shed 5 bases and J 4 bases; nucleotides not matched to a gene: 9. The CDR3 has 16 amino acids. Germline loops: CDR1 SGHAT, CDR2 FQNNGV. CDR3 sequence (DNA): TGTGCCAGCAGCATTCTTAGCGGGGAGTTCACCGGGGAGCTGTTTTTT. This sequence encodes CASSILSGEFTGELFF.

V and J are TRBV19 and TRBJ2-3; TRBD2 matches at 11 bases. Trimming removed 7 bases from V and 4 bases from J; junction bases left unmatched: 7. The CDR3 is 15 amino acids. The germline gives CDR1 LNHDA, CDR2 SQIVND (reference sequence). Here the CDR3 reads CASTPTSGASDTQYF. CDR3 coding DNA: TGTGCCAGTACTCCGACTAGCGGGGCTTCAGATACGCAGTATTTT. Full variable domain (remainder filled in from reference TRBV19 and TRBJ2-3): DGGITQSPKYLFRKEGQNVTLSCEQNLNHDAMYWYRQDPGQGLRLIYYSQIVNDFQKGDIAEGYSVSREKKESFPLTVTSAQKNPTAFYLCASTPTSGASDTQYFGPGTRLTVL.

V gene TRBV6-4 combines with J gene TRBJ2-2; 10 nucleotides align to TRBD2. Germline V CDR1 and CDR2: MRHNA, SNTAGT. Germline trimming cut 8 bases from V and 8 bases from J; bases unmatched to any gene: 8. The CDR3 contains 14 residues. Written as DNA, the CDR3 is TGTGCCAGCGGAGAACTAGCGGGGACAGGGGAGCTGTTTTTT. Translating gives CASGELAGTGELFF.

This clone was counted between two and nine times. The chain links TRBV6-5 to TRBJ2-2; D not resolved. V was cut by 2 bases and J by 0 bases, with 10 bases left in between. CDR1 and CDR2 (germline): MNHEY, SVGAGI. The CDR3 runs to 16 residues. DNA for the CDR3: TGTGCCAGCAGTTACAGCCTACCTACGAACACCGGGGAGCTGTTTTTT. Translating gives CASSYSLPTNTGELFF.

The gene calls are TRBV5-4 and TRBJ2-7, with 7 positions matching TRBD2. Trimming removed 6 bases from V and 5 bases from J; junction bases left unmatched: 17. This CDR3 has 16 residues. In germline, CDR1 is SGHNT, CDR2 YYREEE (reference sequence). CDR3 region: CASTINPGGSVDEQYF. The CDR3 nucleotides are TGTGCCAGCACCATAAACCCGGGAGGTAGCGTCGACGAGCAGTACTTC.

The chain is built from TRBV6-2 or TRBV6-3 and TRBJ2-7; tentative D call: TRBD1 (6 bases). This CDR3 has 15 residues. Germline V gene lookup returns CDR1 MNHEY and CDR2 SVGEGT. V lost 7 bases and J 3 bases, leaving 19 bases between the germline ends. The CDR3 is CASNYNGQINYEQYF. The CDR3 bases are TGTGCCAGCAATTATAACGGACAGATAAACTACGAGCAGTACTTC.

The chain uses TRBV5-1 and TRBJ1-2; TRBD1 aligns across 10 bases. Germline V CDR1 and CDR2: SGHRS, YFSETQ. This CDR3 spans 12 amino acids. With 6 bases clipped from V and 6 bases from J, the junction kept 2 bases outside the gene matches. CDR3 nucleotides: TGCGCCAGCACCGGGACAGGGGATGGCTACACCTTC. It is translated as CASTGTGDGYTF.

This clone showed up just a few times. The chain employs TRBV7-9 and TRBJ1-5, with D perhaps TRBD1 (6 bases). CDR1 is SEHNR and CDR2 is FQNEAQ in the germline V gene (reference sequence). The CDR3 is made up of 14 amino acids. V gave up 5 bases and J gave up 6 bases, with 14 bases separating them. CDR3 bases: TGTGCCAGCAGCGTTACAGGGTCTGCTCAGCCCCAGCATTTT. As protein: CASSVTGSAQPQHF.

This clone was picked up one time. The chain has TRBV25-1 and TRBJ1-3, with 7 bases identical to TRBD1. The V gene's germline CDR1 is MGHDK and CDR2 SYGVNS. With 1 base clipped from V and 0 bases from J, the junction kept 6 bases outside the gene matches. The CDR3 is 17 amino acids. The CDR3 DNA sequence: TGTGCCAGCAGTGAATCGCGGACAGGCAACTCTGGAAACACCATATATTTT. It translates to CASSESRTGNSGNTIYF.

DNA of the CDR3: TGTGCCAGCAGCCCTTTGGGGGAGGGGGACGAGTTCTTC. The encoded protein is CASSPLGEGDEFF. The chain combines TRBV7-9 with TRBJ2-1; D perhaps matches TRBD2 (7 bases). CDR1 SEHNR and CDR2 FQNEAQ come from the germline V gene (reference sequence). V dropped 5 bases and J dropped 14 bases, with 19 bases sitting between them. The CDR3 extends over 13 amino acids.

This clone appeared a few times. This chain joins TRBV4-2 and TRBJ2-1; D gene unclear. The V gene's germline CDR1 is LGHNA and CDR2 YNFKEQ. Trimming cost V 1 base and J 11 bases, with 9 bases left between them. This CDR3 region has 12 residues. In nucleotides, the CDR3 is TGTGCCAGCAGCCAAGGATCGGTTAAGCAGTTCTTC. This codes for CASSQGSVKQFF.

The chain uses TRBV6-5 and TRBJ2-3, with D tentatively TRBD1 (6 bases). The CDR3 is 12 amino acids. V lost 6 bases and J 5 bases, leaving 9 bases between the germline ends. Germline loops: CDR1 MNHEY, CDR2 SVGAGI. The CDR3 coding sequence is TGTGCCAGCAGCTCACAGGGAGATACGCAGTATTTT. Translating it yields CASSSQGDTQYF.

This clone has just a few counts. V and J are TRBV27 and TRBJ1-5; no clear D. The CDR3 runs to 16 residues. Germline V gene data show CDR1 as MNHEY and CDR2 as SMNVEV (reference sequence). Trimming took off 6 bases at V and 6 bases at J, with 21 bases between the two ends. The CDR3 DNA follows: TGTGCCAGCAGACCGAAATCGTGGTATTTAGGTCAGCCCCAGCATTTT. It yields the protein CASRPKSWYLGQPQHF.

The CDR3 DNA reads as TGTGCCAGCAGCGTAGATGCGGGAGGGCTTTACGAGCAGTACTTC. Translating it yields CASSVDAGGLYEQYF. The J gene is TRBJ2-7, the V gene TRBV9, with 9 bases matching TRBD2. V lost 0 bases to trimming and J lost 4 bases; unmatched junction nucleotides: 5. From germline, CDR1 is SGDLS and CDR2 YYNGEE. The CDR3 contains 15 residues.